This T cell receptor beta chain appears in the sequencing data of a study of blood T cell repertoires in COVID-19. Overall study: T cells, B-cell-depleted T cells, or PBMCs supplied cDNA or gDNA.

The CDR3 covers 14 residues. Germline CDR1 and CDR2: SGHVS and FQNEAQ. V lost 3 bases and J 7 bases, leaving 16 bases between the germline ends. Sequencing was performed with immunoSEQ multiplex PCR; in TCRdb, only in-frame clones are kept and a portion is missing. This sample has 100,000 to 150,000 clones, with under 80% found just once. This chain connects TRBV7-8 to TRBJ2-7; a possible D gene is TRBD2 (5 bases). The clonotype comes from a man between 65 and 85 years old with acute or convalescent COVID-19. The sequenced material came from peripheral blood. In nucleotides, the CDR3 is TGTGCCAGCAGCTTTCGACACGGGATAGGAGAGCAGTACTTC. It translates to CASSFRHGIGEQYF.